This T cell receptor (beta chain) was captured in a study of T-cell memory formation after mild COVID-19. Study information: Clusters were largely donor specific. Findings and limits, study-wide: Cross-reactive memory apparently joined, as some responding clones appeared in pre-infection memory. Shrinking CD4+ clones resided mostly in CM and EM, and CD8+ ones in EMRA.

Trimming cost V 3 bases and J 6 bases; bases outside gene matches: 1. The CDR3 runs 13 residues. Only a few counts were recorded for this clonotype. Its antigen is not known. Employing constant-segment primers, 5'RACE generated TCR alpha and TCR beta cDNA libraries bearing sample barcodes and UMIs. TCRdb itself ran the 5' RACE reads through MiXCR, one entry per CDR3 protein. The repertoire has some 450,000 distinct CDR3 sequences, about 20% of them found once; the top ten carry roughly 8.4%. The sample was PBMCs or a T cell subset sorted from them (not recorded which). The receptor comes from an adult woman who had mild COVID-19 (a few samples of this study predate the infection). Cell type and time point are not known. V usage is TRBV12-3 or TRBV12-4 and J usage is TRBJ1-5; 8 nucleotides match TRBD1. The CDR3 is CASSLTGVQPQHF. The CDR3 nucleotides are TGTGCCAGCAGTTTGACAGGGGTTCAGCCCCAGCATTTT.